Given below is one T cell receptor beta chain in context. With V trimmed by 0 bases and J by 11 bases, 6 bases remained unmatched. The CDR3 is made up of 14 amino acids. CDR1 and CDR2 from the germline V gene are LNHNV and YYDKDF (reference sequence). The sample originates from a study of blood T cell repertoires in COVID-19. Study-wide background: Collection of acute and convalescent COVID-19 samples took place in the United States, Italy and Spain. T cells, B-cell-depleted T cells, or PBMCs provided the cDNA or gDNA that served as material.

Per the study methods: Estimation of nucleated cell counts relied on the amplification of reference gene primers. TCRdb keeps only in-frame clones here, not all; method: immunoSEQ multiplex PCR. V, J and clone size are those of that table, while D and trimming were read from the DNA. The table records some 150,000 clones, 70% to 85% of them present only once. The source of this sequence is a human donor in a cohort sampled during active COVID-19. Specimen: peripheral blood. The chain carries TRBV15 and TRBJ2-3; 9 positions agree with TRBD1. The chain's CDR3 is CATSRDKYRGQQYF. The CDR3 nucleotides are TGTGCCACCAGCAGAGACAAATACAGGGGGCAGCAGTATTTT.